The 17 T cell receptor beta chains below were found in one sample sequenced in a study of blood T cell repertoires in COVID-19. The method was immunoSEQ multiplex PCR; TCRdb's version includes in-frame clones alone and lacks a portion of them. The sample shows approximately 170,000 clones, more than 75% of them seen only once. The sample consisted of peripheral blood. Every receptor here comes from a man between 65 and 85 years old with acute or convalescent COVID-19.

This sequence joins TRBV5-5 and TRBJ1-1; D call uncertain. Trimming took 0 bases from V and 0 from J, leaving 18 bases between them. Germline CDR1 reads SGHKS; CDR2 reads YYEKEE (reference sequence). This CDR3 comprises 18 residues. The CDR3 protein is CASSLAGGLSYLNTEAFF. In DNA, the CDR3 is TGTGCCAGCAGCTTGGCCGGCGGATTGAGTTATTTGAACACTGAAGCTTTCTTT.

The chain couples TRBV24-1 to TRBJ1-4; D remains unclear. The V end was cut by 3 bases, the J end by 5 bases, with 12 bases between. Germline lookup yields CDR1 KGHDR and CDR2 SFDVKD. This CDR3 has 15 residues. In nucleotides, the CDR3 is TGTGCCACCAGTGATCCCACCGGTCGAAATGAAAAACTGTTTTTT. This sequence encodes CATSDPTGRNEKLFF.

V is TRBV7-9 and J is TRBJ2-7, with a weak D call TRBD2 (6 bases). The germline V gene has CDR1 SEHNR and CDR2 FQNEAQ (reference sequence). The CDR3 covers 12 residues. V gave up 5 bases and J gave up 7 bases, with 12 bases separating them. Here the CDR3 reads CASSHGDLEQYF. Written as DNA, the CDR3 is TGTGCCAGCAGCCACGGGGACTTGGAGCAGTACTTC.

V gene TRBV10-3 combines with J gene TRBJ2-7; D may be TRBD1 (6 bases). The CDR3 sequence is 13 residues long. V dropped 6 bases and J dropped 1 base, with 10 bases sitting between them. Germline V gene data show CDR1 as ENHRY and CDR2 as SYGVKD. The DNA for the CDR3 is TGTGCCATCAGAGATCAGGGGTCCTACGAGCAGTACTTC. Protein: CAIRDQGSYEQYF.

The table lists this clone with a few counts. The chain recombines TRBV5-1 with TRBJ1-6; 9 bases are shared with TRBD1. This CDR3 is built from 15 residues. Germline CDR1 reads SGHRS; CDR2 reads YFSETQ. V dropped 0 bases and J dropped 12; count of bases not matched to a gene: 7. In nucleotides, the CDR3 is TGCGCCAGCAGCTTGGACGGGACAGGGAGCGAACCCCTCCACTTT. Amino acids: CASSLDGTGSEPLHF.

The chain carries TRBV6-6 and TRBJ2-3; 7 bases agree with TRBD1. The germline CDR1 and CDR2 sequences are MNHNY and SVGAGI (reference sequence). This CDR3 is 13 amino acids long. Trimming cost V 6 bases and J 3 bases; bases outside gene matches: 3. The CDR3 protein is CASSRQGTDTQYF. CDR3 in DNA: TGTGCCAGCAGCCGACAGGGAACAGATACGCAGTATTTT.

In DNA form, the CDR3 reads TGTGCCAGCAAGGCCGGGGGTGCCTATAATTCACCCCTCCACTTT. Translation gives CASKAGGAYNSPLHF. The rearrangement links TRBV11-2 to TRBJ1-6; weak D call: TRBD1 (5 bases). Germline values: CDR1 SGHAT, CDR2 FQNNGV. V lost 7 bases, J lost 2 bases, and 12 bases lay in between. CDR3 size: 15 residues. Looking up the rest from reference TRBV11-2 and TRBJ1-6 gives the full variable domain: EAGVAQSPRYKIIEKRQSVAFWCNPISGHATLYWYQQILGQGPKLLIQFQNNGVVDDSQLPKDRFSAERLKGVDSTLKIQPAKLEDSAVYLCASKAGGAYNSPLHFGNGTRLTVT.

The V and J genes are TRBV5-4 and TRBJ2-1, with 9 bases lining up with TRBD2. Germline V lookup: CDR1 SGHNT, CDR2 YYREEE (reference sequence). V shed 0 bases, J shed 5 bases, and the junction held 3 bases outside the gene matches. The CDR3 runs to 15 residues. The CDR3 DNA follows: TGTGCCAGCAGCTTGGATGCGGGGGGGGACAATGAGCAGTTCTTC. It specifies CASSLDAGGDNEQFF.

The count of this clone is one. This rearrangement joins TRBV20-1 to TRBJ2-3; maybe TRBD2 (5 bases). Per the germline V gene, CDR1 is DFQATT and CDR2 is SNEGSKA (reference sequence). This CDR3 is 11 amino acids long. The V end lost 6 bases, the J end lost 4 bases, and 8 bases lay between the germline ends. The CDR3: CSALDSDTQYF. The CDR3, as DNA: TGCAGTGCCCTGGACTCAGATACGCAGTATTTT.

The gene calls are TRBV4-3 and TRBJ1-3, with D tentatively TRBD1 (6 bases). CDR1 and CDR2 (germline): LGHNA, YSLEER. The CDR3 covers 16 residues. V was clipped by 0 bases and J by 2 bases, with 11 bases between them. DNA of the CDR3: TGCGCCAGCAGCCAAGACCAACAGGGCCCTGGAAACACCATATATTTT. Translated, it gives CASSQDQQGPGNTIYF.

This chain uses TRBV9 with TRBJ2-3; no firm D call. This CDR3 has 11 residues. Germline V gene lookup returns CDR1 SGDLS and CDR2 YYNGEE. V dropped 5 bases and J dropped 2 bases, with 3 bases sitting between them. CDR3 amino acids: CASSNTDTQYF. The CDR3 bases are TGTGCCAGCAGTAACACAGATACGCAGTATTTT.

The CDR3 DNA reads as TGTGCCAGCAGCTTAATCGGGACAGGGGACAACGAGCAGTACTTC. It yields the protein CASSLIGTGDNEQYF. The J gene is TRBJ2-7, the V gene TRBV7-3, with 10 bases that match TRBD1. The CDR3 runs to 15 residues. V shed 1 base and J 5 bases; nucleotides not matched to a gene: 5. From germline, CDR1 is SGHTA and CDR2 FQGTGA.

The CDR3 nucleotides are TGTGCCACCAGTTACAGGGGGACCTCCTACAATGAGCAGTTCTTC. As protein: CATSYRGTSYNEQFF. J is TRBJ2-1 and V is TRBV15; 8 nucleotides match TRBD1. Germline trimming cut 6 bases from V and 0 bases from J; bases unmatched to any gene: 4. Germline V lookup: CDR1 LNHNV, CDR2 YYDKDF (reference sequence). The CDR3 runs 15 residues.

This chain links TRBV5-1 with TRBJ2-1; 11 positions match TRBD2. Looked up from germline, CDR1 is SGHRS and CDR2 is YFSETQ. V trimming: 4 bases; J trimming: 9 bases; junction bases outside the gene matches: 15. CDR3 length: 17 residues. CDR3: CASSPDPSSGGWGEQFF. The CDR3, as DNA: TGCGCCAGCAGCCCCGACCCTTCTAGCGGGGGGTGGGGTGAGCAGTTCTTC.

This clone was recorded only once. V and J are TRBV4-1 and TRBJ2-7; 10 bases fit TRBD2. Germline assignment: CDR1 MGHRA and CDR2 YSYEKL. The CDR3 runs 16 residues. The J segment lost 4 bases and the V segment lost 0 bases, leaving 6 bases of the junction unmatched. For the CDR3, the DNA is TGCGCCAGCAGCCAAGATCAGCGGGAGGGCCTTTACGAGCAGTACTTC. Protein sequence: CASSQDQREGLYEQYF.

The chain links TRBV4-3 to TRBJ1-6; D perhaps matches TRBD1 (5 bases). CDR3 length: 18 amino acids. V lost 3 bases and J 6 bases, leaving 21 bases between the germline ends. Germline V gene sequence: CDR1 LGHNA, CDR2 YSLEER. The DNA of the CDR3 is TGCGCCAGCAGCCATAGACGGGGGGACCATCTCTCTAATTCACCCCTCCACTTT. This sequence encodes CASSHRRGDHLSNSPLHF.

The table lists this clone with a few counts. DNA for the CDR3: TGTGCCAGTCTCCCCAGCCCGGGGGGGCCAAACACCGGGGAGCTGTTTTTT. This encodes CASLPSPGGPNTGELFF. J is TRBJ2-2 and V is TRBV5-4, with TRBD2 identical over 8 bases. CDR3 size: 17 residues. Germline trimming cut 8 bases from V and 2 bases from J; bases unmatched to any gene: 14. Germline lookup yields CDR1 SGHNT and CDR2 YYREEE (reference sequence).